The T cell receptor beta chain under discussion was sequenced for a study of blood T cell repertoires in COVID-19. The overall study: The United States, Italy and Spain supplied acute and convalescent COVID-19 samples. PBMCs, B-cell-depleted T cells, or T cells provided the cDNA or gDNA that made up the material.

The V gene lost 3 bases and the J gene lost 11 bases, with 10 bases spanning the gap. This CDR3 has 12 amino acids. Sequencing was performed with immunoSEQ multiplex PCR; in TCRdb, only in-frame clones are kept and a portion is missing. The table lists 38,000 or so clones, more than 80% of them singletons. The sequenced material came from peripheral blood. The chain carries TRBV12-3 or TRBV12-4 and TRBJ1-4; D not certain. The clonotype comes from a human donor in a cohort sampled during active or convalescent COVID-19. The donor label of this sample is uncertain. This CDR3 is CASSFPFGKLFF. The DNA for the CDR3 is TGTGCCAGCAGTTTCCCCTTCGGGAAACTGTTTTTT.